This T cell receptor (beta chain) originates from a study of graft-versus-host responses after intestinal transplantation. General study findings and limits: Where graft-donor T cell macrochimerism was present, patients had high graft-versus-host to host-versus-graft clonal ratios in allografts. Among recipient marrow samples, GvH clones were found; some appeared first in ileum or blood.

CDR3 length: 15 residues. CDR1 and CDR2 from the germline V gene are SGDLS and YYNGEE. The ends lost 2 bases at V and 7 bases at J; junction bases unmatched: 7. Sequencing was performed with immunoSEQ multiplex PCR; in TCRdb, only in-frame clones are kept and a portion is missing. The sample contains 99,000 or so clones, less than 95% of which appear only once. Turning to this clone: The antigen is undetermined.

The TCR comes from a human donor who was the organ donor for an intestinal transplant. Sequences were derived from unstimulated CD8+ T cells sorted from spleen or lymph node cells, sampled before transplant. The rearrangement links TRBV9 to TRBJ2-1; TRBD2 matches 9 bases. In nucleotides, the CDR3 is TGTGCCAGCAGCGTCGGACTAGCGAGGGCGAATGAGCAGTTCTTC. Protein sequence: CASSVGLARANEQFF.